Each of the 24 T cell receptor beta chains below was sequenced from the same sample in a study of T cell changes during pregnancy in multiple sclerosis (dated by TCRdb to between 2018 and 2020). Library construction relied on the immunoSEQ multiplex PCR assay. What TCRdb holds here is the immuneACCESS table cut down to in-frame rearrangements. Part of the clones is not present; checked against another copy, under half of the missing clones reflect an unresolved V gene, and the others are unexplained. Within this sample are more than 80,000 clones, with around 92% of them counted one time only. The biggest ten clones account for approximately 1.5% of the sample. The sequences come from peripheral blood, collected after pregnancy. The receptors stem from a female donor with multiple sclerosis, enrolled in a pregnancy study.

The V call is TRBV5-1, the J call TRBJ1-3; maybe TRBD1 (6 bases). Germline V gives CDR1 SGHRS, CDR2 YFSETQ. The ends were cut back, 0 bases at V and 1 base at J, with 8 bases in the middle. CDR3 length equals 15 residues. DNA for the CDR3: TGCGCCAGCAGCTTGGACAGGGAATCTGGAAACACCATATATTTT. As protein: CASSLDRESGNTIYF. Full variable domain (remainder filled in from reference TRBV5-1 and TRBJ1-3): KAGVTQTPRYLIKTRGQQVTLSCSPISGHRSVSWYQQTPGQGLQFLFEYFSETQRNKGNFPGRFSGRQFSNSRSEMNVSTLELGDSALYLCASSLDRESGNTIYFGEGSWLTVV.

The chain is built from TRBV6-1 and TRBJ2-7; 8 bases match TRBD1. The CDR3 has 14 residues. The V gene's germline CDR1 is MNHNS and CDR2 SASEGT. J gave up 2 bases and V 4 bases, and 4 bases lay outside the gene matches. The CDR3 DNA sequence: TGTGCCAGCAGTGCCCGGGACAGGACCTACGAGCAGTACTTC. Translation: CASSARDRTYEQYF.

V and J are TRBV5-1 and TRBJ2-3; perhaps TRBD1 as D (6 bases). The V gene lost 4 bases and the J gene lost 0 bases, with 9 bases spanning the gap. The CDR3 sequence is 14 residues long. CDR1 and CDR2 from the germline V gene are SGHRS and YFSETQ. CDR3 DNA: TGCGCCAGCAGCCTCGACAGGAGCACAGATACGCAGTATTTT. The encoded protein is CASSLDRSTDTQYF.

The gene calls are TRBV9 and TRBJ2-2; 8 positions match TRBD1. With 4 bases clipped from V and 1 base from J, the junction kept 3 bases outside the gene matches. The germline CDR1 and CDR2 sequences are SGDLS and YYNGEE. The CDR3 has 15 amino acids. The CDR3: CASSQGAWNTGELFF. The CDR3 nucleotides read TGTGCCAGCAGCCAGGGGGCTTGGAACACCGGGGAGCTGTTTTTT.

This sequence joins TRBV18 and TRBJ2-2, with a tentative D call TRBD2 (6 bases). This CDR3 is built from 16 residues. Trimming shortened V by 1 base and J by 1 base, and 10 bases separated the two germline ends. The germline CDR1 and CDR2 sequences are KGHSH and LQKENI. The CDR3 DNA sequence: TGTGCCAGCTCACCACGGGGACTCTTGAACACCGGGGAGCTGTTTTTT. Protein: CASSPRGLLNTGELFF.

This chain joins TRBV2 and TRBJ1-2; D remains ambiguous. This CDR3 has 12 amino acids. V shed 1 base and J shed 8 bases, with 8 bases lying between them. The germline CDR1 and CDR2 sequences are SNHLY and FYNNEI. CDR3 amino acids: CASSEEHLGYTF. Written as DNA, the CDR3 is TGTGCCAGCAGTGAAGAACATCTCGGCTACACCTTC.

V gene TRBV18 combines with J gene TRBJ2-7, with D maybe TRBD2 (5 bases). Germline CDR1 is KGHSH and CDR2 is LQKENI. V lost 3 bases and J 5 bases, leaving 26 bases between the germline ends. The CDR3 has 18 residues. As DNA, the CDR3 is TGTGCCAGCTCACCCGCGGCGGGTATAAGCGGCCCGGGGAACGAGCAGTACTTC. It is translated as CASSPAAGISGPGNEQYF.

The chain recombines TRBV30 with TRBJ1-5; D gene unclear. The length of the CDR3 is 13 residues. V was shortened by 3 bases and J by 4 bases, with 10 bases between the two germline ends. Germline loops: CDR1 GTSNPN, CDR2 SVGIG (reference sequence). This CDR3 is CAWRHRENQPQHF. The CDR3, as DNA: TGTGCCTGGAGGCACAGAGAAAATCAGCCCCAGCATTTT.

This chain joins TRBV6-1 and TRBJ2-1; the match to TRBD2 covers 9 bases. The V gene end was trimmed by 2 bases and the J gene end by 4 bases; junction bases not matched to a gene: 0. Germline V gene data show CDR1 as MNHNS and CDR2 as SASEGT. CDR3 length: 14 amino acids. This chain's CDR3 is CASSELAGYNEQFF. CDR3 sequence (DNA): TGTGCCAGCAGTGAACTAGCGGGGTACAATGAGCAGTTCTTC.

The chain is built from TRBV6-4 and TRBJ1-2; TRBD1 matches 7 bases. The CDR3 covers 13 residues. The germline gives CDR1 MRHNA, CDR2 SNTAGT. V trimming: 3 bases; J trimming: 5 bases; junction bases outside the gene matches: 3. CDR3 DNA sequence: TGTGCCAGCAGTGAAGCAGGGGGTTATGGCTACACCTTC. It yields the protein CASSEAGGYGYTF.

Regarding this clone: This sample includes further DNA sequences coding for the same CDR3. The V call is TRBV30, the J call TRBJ2-7, with D maybe TRBD1 (5 bases). The CDR3 consists of 12 residues. CDR1 and CDR2 (germline): GTSNPN, SVGIG (reference sequence). V shed 0 bases and J shed 2 bases, with 5 bases lying between them. The CDR3 nucleotides are TGTGCCTGGAGTGTGACAGCCTACGAGCAGTACTTC. Residues: CAWSVTAYEQYF.

The rearrangement links TRBV10-3 to TRBJ2-3; possibly TRBD1 for D (6 bases). This CDR3 comprises 15 residues. Trimming took off 0 bases at V and 5 bases at J, with 12 bases between the two ends. From germline, CDR1 is ENHRY and CDR2 SYGVKD. CDR3 DNA: TGTGCCATCAGTGAGTCGGCAGGGGAACGAGATACGCAGTATTTT. Residues: CAISESAGERDTQYF.

This sequence joins TRBV25-1 and TRBJ2-2; TRBD1 agrees at 9 bases. Germline CDR1 is MGHDK and CDR2 is SYGVNS. V dropped 2 bases and J dropped 4; count of bases not matched to a gene: 5. The CDR3 is 16 amino acids. CDR3 in amino acids: CASSERDREPTGELFF. The CDR3 region has the DNA TGTGCCAGCAGTGAAAGGGACAGGGAACCCACCGGGGAGCTGTTTTTT.

The chain has TRBV6-6 and TRBJ2-1; perhaps TRBD2 as D (7 bases). The germline gives CDR1 MNHNY, CDR2 SVGAGI (reference sequence). The V end was cut by 7 bases, the J end by 5 bases, with 18 bases between. CDR3 length: 15 amino acids. The CDR3 spells CASIRGDYPNNEQFF. In DNA, the CDR3 is TGTGCCAGCATAAGGGGGGACTACCCTAACAATGAGCAGTTCTTC.

This chain links TRBV6-6 with TRBJ2-2, with D maybe TRBD2 (5 bases). Trimming removed 6 bases from V and 4 bases from J, with 15 bases in between. CDR3 length: 15 amino acids. Looked up from germline, CDR1 is MNHNY and CDR2 is SVGAGI (reference sequence). As DNA, the CDR3 is TGTGCCAGCAGCCTTTCCCGGGGTGTCACCGGGGAGCTGTTTTTT. This encodes CASSLSRGVTGELFF.

V is TRBV18 and J is TRBJ1-2, with D possibly TRBD1 on 6 matching bases. Germline CDR1 is KGHSH and CDR2 is LQKENI. V lost 4 bases and J lost 4, with 19 bases in between. The CDR3 runs to 16 residues. In DNA, the CDR3 is TGTGCCAGCTCACTCGGACCTTTAAACAGGGCCTATGGCTACACCTTC. This codes for CASSLGPLNRAYGYTF.

This rearrangement joins TRBV6-5 to TRBJ2-7, with 7 bases that match TRBD2. Germline trimming cut 0 bases from V and 2 bases from J; bases unmatched to any gene: 4. In germline, CDR1 is MNHEY, CDR2 SVGAGI. The CDR3 spans 15 residues. The CDR3 is CASSYSRSGAYEQYF. Here the CDR3 DNA reads TGTGCCAGCAGTTACTCGCGGAGCGGGGCCTACGAGCAGTACTTC.

The chain employs TRBV6-1 and TRBJ1-1, with 9 positions matching TRBD1. The V and J ends lost 5 bases and 4 bases, in that order; junction bases with no gene match: 2. The CDR3 loop spans 13 amino acids. Germline CDR1 is MNHNS and CDR2 is SASEGT. This CDR3 reads CASSPTGGTEAFF. The DNA of the CDR3 is TGTGCCAGCAGTCCGACAGGGGGCACTGAAGCTTTCTTT.

The chain uses TRBV19 and TRBJ1-5; tentatively, D is TRBD1 (5 bases). From germline, CDR1 is LNHDA and CDR2 SQIVND (reference sequence). V was pared by 10 bases and J by 0 bases, with 10 bases between. The CDR3 spans 13 residues. Here the CDR3 reads CATATVSNQPQHF. In DNA form, the CDR3 reads TGTGCCACTGCGACAGTTAGCAATCAGCCCCAGCATTTT.

Details on this clone: One junction end does not reproduce the germline sequence, and a read error may be involved. The chain employs TRBV20-1 and TRBJ2-5, with a weak D call TRBD1 (5 bases). This CDR3 has 11 residues. From germline, CDR1 is DFQATT and CDR2 SNEGSKA (reference sequence). DNA of the CDR3: TGCAGTGCTAGAGTGGCATCGACAGCTAACTTC. Its protein product is CSARVASTANF.

The CDR3 DNA follows: TGTGCCATCAGTGGGGACAGGGACAATCAGCCCCAGCATTTT. This gives the protein CAISGDRDNQPQHF. The V call is TRBV10-3, the J call TRBJ1-5; the match to TRBD1 covers 9 bases. The V segment lost 4 bases and the J segment 3 bases; nucleotides outside the gene matches: 1. The germline gives CDR1 ENHRY, CDR2 SYGVKD. The CDR3 extends over 14 amino acids.

The chain couples TRBV7-2 to TRBJ2-3; no definite D call. V was clipped by 3 bases and J by 2 bases, with 6 bases between them. There are 13 residues in the CDR3. CDR1 is SGHTA, CDR2 FQGNSA, per germline. The CDR3 DNA follows: TGTGCCAGCAGCTTGGCCGCCACAGATACGCAGTATTTT. Encoded protein: CASSLAATDTQYF.

The chain has TRBV7-9 and TRBJ1-4; 7 bases fit TRBD1. Trimming at V came to 4 bases and at J to 8 bases, leaving 7 bases not matched to a gene. Germline values: CDR1 SEHNR, CDR2 FQNEAQ (reference sequence). This CDR3 has 14 residues. CDR3 in DNA: TGTGCCAGCAGCTCGACAGGGCGACGGGAAAAACTGTTTTTT. Its protein product is CASSSTGRREKLFF.

V is TRBV30 and J is TRBJ2-2, with D maybe TRBD2 (5 bases). Germline V gene lookup returns CDR1 GTSNPN and CDR2 SVGIG (reference sequence). The V gene lost 2 bases and the J gene lost 6 bases, with 16 bases spanning the gap. The CDR3 loop spans 15 amino acids. The DNA for the CDR3 is TGTGCCTGGAGTTTGGGAAATGTGGGAGCCGGGGAGCTGTTTTTT. Amino acids: CAWSLGNVGAGELFF.